This T cell receptor (beta chain) originates from a study of T cells after yellow fever vaccination. About the study: Some fractions had low cell numbers, and these were prepared with SMART-Seq v4 Ultra Low Input.

From germline, CDR1 is SGHTA and CDR2 FQGNSA. Trimming left V 0 bases short and J 6 bases short, with 12 bases between. This CDR3 comprises 15 residues. This clonotype was observed many times. The antigen remains undetermined. TCRdb recomputed calls from the 5' RACE reads with MiXCR, one row per CDR3 protein. In the table there are 250,000 or so distinct CDR3 sequences, more than 3.5% of which are singletons. Notes on the study in general: In post-booster samples, most primary-vaccination clones reappeared (just under 98% CD4, 88% CD8). A small share of clonotypes appeared in both CD4 and CD8 compartments. FACS-sorted repertoires could contain abundant clonotypes contaminating from the bulk population.

Sequencing used PBMCs, obtained 15 days after the yellow fever booster vaccination. The origin of this receptor is a man aged 18-30 years who received the YFV17D yellow fever vaccine. The gene calls are TRBV7-2 and TRBJ1-5; D is perhaps TRBD1 (6 bases). The DNA of the CDR3 is TGTGCCAGCAGCTTAGCCGCGGGGGCAGGTCAGCCCCAGCATTTT. It yields the protein CASSLAAGAGQPQHF.